The 10 T cell receptor beta chains in this list originate from one sample, sequenced in a study of beta chain bispecific antibodies for T cell cancers. Study-wide results and limits: Normal T cells contributed less of the targeted TRBV signal than the leukemia cells did.

TCRdb itself ran the 5' RACE reads through MiXCR, one entry per CDR3 protein. Among tens of thousands of distinct CDR3 sequences listed, approximately 2.6% were seen once. T cells were expanded from blood mononuclear cells for roughly 3 days with anti-CD3 OKT3 or CD3/CD28 beads. Their antigen targets remain unknown. Sequencing was performed on healthy donor T cells cultured with leukemia cells. The source is a human donor in good health. Some clones in this sample may be carry-over from other donors' samples.

This clonotype was seen ten or more times. The V gene is TRBV10-3, the J gene TRBJ2-2, with TRBD1 as a possible D gene (7 bases). From germline, CDR1 is ENHRY and CDR2 SYGVKD. V lost 2 bases, J lost 5 bases, and 15 bases lay in between. The CDR3 has 16 amino acids. CDR3 coding DNA: TGTGCCATCAGTGAGCCTTCGACAGGGACTACCGGGGAGCTGTTTTTT. Its protein product is CAISEPSTGTTGELFF.

This clonotype was observed many times. The chain combines TRBV27 with TRBJ1-2; 12 bases are a match to TRBD1. The V gene's germline CDR1 is MNHEY and CDR2 SMNVEV (reference sequence). J was trimmed by 4 bases and V by 6 bases; bases with no gene match: 6. The CDR3 contains 15 residues. Written as DNA, the CDR3 is TGTGCCAGCAGCCCTGGGACAGGGGGCGCCTATGGCTACACCTTC. It is translated as CASSPGTGGAYGYTF.

This clonotype occurred many times. This chain uses TRBV19 with TRBJ1-5; TRBD1 agrees at 10 bases. CDR1 is LNHDA and CDR2 is SQIVND in the germline V gene (reference sequence). The CDR3 has 17 amino acids. With V trimmed by 7 bases and J by 0 bases, 9 bases remained unmatched. The CDR3 coding sequence is TGTGCCAGTATCGGACAGGGGGTTCAAAATAGCAATCAGCCCCAGCATTTT. Translating it yields CASIGQGVQNSNQPQHF.

This clonotype was counted many times. The genes are TRBV5-5 and TRBJ2-7; 12 nucleotides agree with TRBD1. Trimming removed 5 bases from V and 6 bases from J; junction bases left unmatched: 6. CDR3 length: 14 amino acids. Germline CDR1 SGHKS, CDR2 YYEKEE (reference sequence). The CDR3 DNA follows: TGTGCCAGCAGTGCGGGACAGGGGGCTTTCGAGCAGTACTTC. Translating it yields CASSAGQGAFEQYF. The full variable domain, with the rest looked up from reference TRBV5-5 and TRBJ2-7, is DAGVTQSPTHLIKTRGQQVTLRCSPISGHKSVSWYQQVLGQGPQFIFQYYEKEERGRGNFPDRFSARQFPNYSSELNVNALLLGDSALYLCASSAGQGAFEQYFGPGTRLTVT.

There are many counts of this clonotype. This sequence joins TRBV14 and TRBJ1-4; TRBD1 matches at 9 bases. The CDR3 is 16 residues long. After removal of 3 bases from V and 5 bases from J, the junction contained 7 bases not matched to a gene. Germline CDR1 is SGHDN and CDR2 is FVKESK. Written as DNA, the CDR3 is TGTGCCAGCAGCCACGATGGGACAGGGAGAAATGAAAAACTGTTTTTT. As protein: CASSHDGTGRNEKLFF.

The chain recombines TRBV10-3 with TRBJ2-1, with D possibly TRBD2 on 6 matching bases. The CDR3 is 15 residues long. The V and J ends lost 6 bases and 6 bases respectively, with 18 bases between them. Germline V gives CDR1 ENHRY, CDR2 SYGVKD. The DNA of the CDR3 is TGTGCCATCAGCGTACAGGAGGGTGGAGTCAATGAGCAGTTCTTC. It codes for CAISVQEGGVNEQFF.

This clonotype has at least ten counts. V is TRBV6-1 and J is TRBJ1-2, with unresolved D. V was cut by 9 bases and J by 2 bases, with 10 bases left in between. This CDR3 has 12 residues. The germline gives CDR1 MNHNS, CDR2 SASEGT. CDR3: CARKQTNYGYTF. CDR3 in DNA: TGTGCCAGGAAACAGACGAACTATGGCTACACCTTC.

Many counts were recorded for this clonotype. This rearrangement joins TRBV5-4 to TRBJ1-1; D is uncertain. V dropped 3 bases and J dropped 6 bases, with 15 bases sitting between them. The CDR3 has 14 residues. CDR1 and CDR2 (germline): SGHNT, YYREEE (reference sequence). The CDR3 region is CASSYRQPESEAFF. CDR3 DNA: TGTGCCAGCAGCTACCGGCAGCCTGAGTCTGAAGCTTTCTTT.

This clonotype has at least ten counts. The CDR3 protein is CASSNSGQGNYEQYF. CDR3 in DNA: TGTGCCAGCAGCAACTCGGGGCAGGGAAACTACGAGCAGTACTTC. The chain is built from TRBV13 and TRBJ2-7; D tentatively reads TRBD1 or TRBD2 (5 bases each). The CDR3 covers 15 residues. Looked up from germline, CDR1 is PRHDT and CDR2 is FYEKMQ (reference sequence). Between the trimmed V and J ends, which lost 5 bases and 3 bases, there was a span of 17 bases. Complete variable domain (other parts from reference TRBV13 and TRBJ2-7): AAGVIQSPRHLIKEKRETATLKCYPIPRHDTVYWYQQGPGQDPQFLISFYEKMQSDKGSIPDRFSAQQFSDYHSELNMSSLELGDSALYFCASSNSGQGNYEQYFGPGTRLTVT.

This clonotype was recorded many times. This sequence joins TRBV12-3 or TRBV12-4 and TRBJ2-5; D could derive from TRBD1 or TRBD2 (6 bases each). Trimming left V 6 bases short and J 7 bases short, with 15 bases between. The CDR3 totals 13 residues. The CDR3 region is CASRGRGTWTQYF. The CDR3 DNA sequence: TGTGCCAGCAGGGGAAGGGGGACTTGGACCCAGTACTTC.